These 5 T cell receptor beta chains came from one sample sequenced in a study of identical twins (dated by TCRdb to about 2016). The library was built by means of 5' RACE. The sequencer listed for this sample is Illumina HiSeq 2000. Clones were called with MiXCR by TCRdb after fastp trimmed the public reads at Q25, and only in-frame beta chains were retained. Rows matching on CDR3 protein sequence are summarized as one entry with the most common DNA and genes. The sample records approximately 500,000 distinct CDR3 sequences, 20% to 25% of which are singletons. The ten largest clonotypes hold around 3% of the sample. These same records also appear under a second study, on T cells expressing NK-cell markers.

The sequencing sample was made of CD4+ T cells sorted from blood. The receptors come from a woman aged 18-29 years in good health.

A few counts support this clonotype. The chain employs TRBV7-2 and TRBJ2-5, with D unclear. The germline V gene has CDR1 SGHTA and CDR2 FQGNSA. The V end was cut by 5 bases, the J end by 1 base, with 11 bases between. The CDR3 totals 14 residues. The CDR3 bases are TGTGCCAGCAGCCGCAGGACGATCCAAGAGACCCAGTACTTC. This translates into CASSRRTIQETQYF.

V usage is TRBV20-1 and J usage is TRBJ2-1; TRBD2 is a possible D gene (6 bases). There are 12 residues in the CDR3. Germline-derived CDR1 and CDR2 are DFQATT and SNEGSKA (reference sequence). V was cut by 0 bases and J by 12 bases, with 12 bases left in between. CDR3 sequence (DNA): TGCAGTGCTAGAGATGGGGGGACCTGGCAGTTCTTC. Translated: CSARDGGTWQFF.

This clonotype turned up a few times. The genes are TRBV29-1 and TRBJ1-5; D unclear. The CDR3 has 13 residues. V was cut by 0 bases and J by 6 bases, with 9 bases left in between. The germline gives CDR1 SQVTM, CDR2 ANQGSEA. CDR3 loop: CSVEEGSGQPQHF. The DNA of the CDR3 is TGCAGCGTTGAAGAAGGGAGTGGTCAGCCCCAGCATTTT.

This clonotype has a handful of counts. This chain connects TRBV29-1 to TRBJ1-2; no reliable D call. The germline V and J ends were trimmed by 3 bases and 6 bases, with 8 bases remaining between them. Per the germline V gene, CDR1 is SQVTM and CDR2 is ANQGSEA. The CDR3 is 11 residues long. The CDR3 sequence: CSVDGYHGYTF. CDR3 nucleotides: TGCAGCGTTGACGGGTACCATGGCTACACCTTC.

This clonotype was seen more than once but under ten times. V gene TRBV5-5 combines with J gene TRBJ1-1, with D possibly TRBD1 on 5 matching bases. The germline CDR1 and CDR2 sequences are SGHKS and YYEKEE (reference sequence). V lost 5 bases, J lost 1 base, and 15 bases lay in between. CDR3 length: 15 amino acids. In DNA, the CDR3 is TGTGCCAGCAGTATTACAGGTCTCGGGAACACTGAAGCTTTCTTT. It encodes CASSITGLGNTEAFF.